This T cell receptor beta chain originates from a study of blood T cell repertoires in COVID-19. Across the study: Researchers got acute and convalescent COVID-19 samples from the United States, Italy and Spain. PBMCs, B-cell-depleted T cells, or T cells provided the cDNA or gDNA that made up the material.

Generated by immunoSEQ multiplex PCR, the TCRdb table keeps only in-frame clones and is missing some. The sample lists about 180,000 clones; around 80% were seen once. From germline, CDR1 is LNHDA and CDR2 SQIVND (reference sequence). The trim removed 6 bases at V and 3 bases at J, leaving 10 bases unmatched. The CDR3 loop spans 15 amino acids. The sequence came from a human donor in a cohort sampled during active COVID-19. The rearrangement links TRBV19 to TRBJ1-1; 7 nucleotides agree with TRBD1. The material sequenced was peripheral blood. CDR3 nucleotides: TGTGCCAGTAGCCCCGGGGTAGGGGGCTACACTGAAGCTTTCTTT. It is translated as CASSPGVGGYTEAFF. Full variable domain (remainder filled in from reference TRBV19 and TRBJ1-1): DGGITQSPKYLFRKEGQNVTLSCEQNLNHDAMYWYRQDPGQGLRLIYYSQIVNDFQKGDIAEGYSVSREKKESFPLTVTSAQKNPTAFYLCASSPGVGGYTEAFFGQGTRLTVV.